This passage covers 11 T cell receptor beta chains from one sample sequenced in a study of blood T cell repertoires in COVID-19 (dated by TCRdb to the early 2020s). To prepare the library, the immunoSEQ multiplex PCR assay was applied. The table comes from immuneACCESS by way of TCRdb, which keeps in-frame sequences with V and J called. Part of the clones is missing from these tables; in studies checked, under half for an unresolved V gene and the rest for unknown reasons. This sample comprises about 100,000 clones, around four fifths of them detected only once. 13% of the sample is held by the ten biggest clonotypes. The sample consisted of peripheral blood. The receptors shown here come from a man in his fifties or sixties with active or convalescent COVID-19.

CDR3 sequence: CASSPEAGIYEQYF. DNA of the CDR3: TGTGCCAGCAGTCCGGAAGCGGGGATATACGAGCAGTACTTC. The chain joins TRBV27 to TRBJ2-7; 7 bases agree with TRBD2. The length of the CDR3 is 14 residues. Germline CDR1 reads MNHEY; CDR2 reads SMNVEV (reference sequence). Trimming removed 5 bases from V and 4 bases from J; junction bases left unmatched: 8.

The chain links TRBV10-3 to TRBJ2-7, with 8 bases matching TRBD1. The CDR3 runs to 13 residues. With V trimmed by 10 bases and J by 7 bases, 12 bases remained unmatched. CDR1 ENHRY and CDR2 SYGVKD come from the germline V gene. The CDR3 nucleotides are TGTGCCAGCCGGGACAGGACTGTGGGGGAGCAGTACTTC. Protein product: CASRDRTVGEQYF.

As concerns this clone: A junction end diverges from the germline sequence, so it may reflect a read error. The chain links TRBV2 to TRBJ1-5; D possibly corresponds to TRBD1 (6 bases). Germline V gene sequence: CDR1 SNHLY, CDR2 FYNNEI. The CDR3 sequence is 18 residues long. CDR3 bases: TGTGCCAGCAGTGAATCGTTAGGACAGAGTTATAGCTATCAGCCCCAGCATTTT. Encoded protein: CASSESLGQSYSYQPQHF.

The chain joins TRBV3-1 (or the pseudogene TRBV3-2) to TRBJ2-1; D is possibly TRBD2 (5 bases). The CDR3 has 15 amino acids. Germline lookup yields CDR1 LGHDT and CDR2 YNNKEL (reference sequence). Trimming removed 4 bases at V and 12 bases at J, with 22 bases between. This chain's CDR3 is CASSLNQAALRGQFF. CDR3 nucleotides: TGTGCCAGCAGCCTCAATCAAGCGGCCCTCAGAGGGCAGTTCTTC.

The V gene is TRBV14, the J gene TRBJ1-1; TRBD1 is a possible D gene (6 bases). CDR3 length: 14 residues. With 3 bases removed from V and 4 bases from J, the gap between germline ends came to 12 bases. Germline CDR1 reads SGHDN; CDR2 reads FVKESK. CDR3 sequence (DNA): TGTGCCAGCAGCCAGGTCAGGGGTGGCACTGAAGCTTTCTTT. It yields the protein CASSQVRGGTEAFF.

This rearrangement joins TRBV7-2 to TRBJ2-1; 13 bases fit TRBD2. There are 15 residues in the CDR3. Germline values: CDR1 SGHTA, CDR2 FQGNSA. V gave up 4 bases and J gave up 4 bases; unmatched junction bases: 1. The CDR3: CASSWTSGRYNEQFF. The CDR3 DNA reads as TGTGCCAGCAGCTGGACTAGCGGGAGATACAATGAGCAGTTCTTC.

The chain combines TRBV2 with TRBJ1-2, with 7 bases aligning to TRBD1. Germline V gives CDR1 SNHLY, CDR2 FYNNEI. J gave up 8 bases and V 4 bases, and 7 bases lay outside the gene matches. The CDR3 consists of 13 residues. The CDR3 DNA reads TGTGCCAGCAGTGCGACAGGGTCAGGGGGCTACACCTTC. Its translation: CASSATGSGGYTF.

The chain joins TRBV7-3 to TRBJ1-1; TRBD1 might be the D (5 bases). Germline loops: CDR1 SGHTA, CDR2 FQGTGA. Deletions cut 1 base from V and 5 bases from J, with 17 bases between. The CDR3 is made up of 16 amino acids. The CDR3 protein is CASSLNPSVEGTEAFF. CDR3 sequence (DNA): TGTGCCAGCAGCTTAAACCCCTCCGTGGAGGGGACTGAAGCTTTCTTT.

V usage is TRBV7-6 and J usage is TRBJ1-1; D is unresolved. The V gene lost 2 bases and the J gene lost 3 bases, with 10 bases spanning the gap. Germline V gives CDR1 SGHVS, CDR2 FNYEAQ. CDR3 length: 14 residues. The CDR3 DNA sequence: TGTGCCAGCAGCTTATTAGAGTTGGACACTGAAGCTTTCTTT. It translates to CASSLLELDTEAFF.

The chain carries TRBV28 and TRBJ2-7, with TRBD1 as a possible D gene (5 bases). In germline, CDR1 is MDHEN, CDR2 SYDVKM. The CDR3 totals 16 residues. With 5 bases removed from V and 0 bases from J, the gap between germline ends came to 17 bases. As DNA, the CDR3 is TGTGCCAGCAGTACTCGGTGGCAGGGCCACTCCTACGAGCAGTACTTC. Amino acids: CASSTRWQGHSYEQYF.

The CDR3 region is CASSPSTGEFLKQYF. DNA for the CDR3: TGTGCCAGCAGCCCCTCGACAGGGGAATTCTTGAAGCAGTACTTC. This chain connects TRBV7-9 to TRBJ2-7; 8 bases match TRBD1. After removal of 5 bases from V and 8 bases from J, the junction contained 14 bases not matched to a gene. This CDR3 region has 15 residues. Germline V CDR1 and CDR2: SEHNR, FQNEAQ (reference sequence). Variable domain in full (rest from reference TRBV7-9 and TRBJ2-7): DTGVSQNPRHKITKRGQNVTFRCDPISEHNRLYWYRQTLGQGPEFLTYFQNEAQLEKSRLLSDRFSAERPKGSFSTLEIQRTEQGDSAMYLCASSPSTGEFLKQYFGPGTRLTVT.